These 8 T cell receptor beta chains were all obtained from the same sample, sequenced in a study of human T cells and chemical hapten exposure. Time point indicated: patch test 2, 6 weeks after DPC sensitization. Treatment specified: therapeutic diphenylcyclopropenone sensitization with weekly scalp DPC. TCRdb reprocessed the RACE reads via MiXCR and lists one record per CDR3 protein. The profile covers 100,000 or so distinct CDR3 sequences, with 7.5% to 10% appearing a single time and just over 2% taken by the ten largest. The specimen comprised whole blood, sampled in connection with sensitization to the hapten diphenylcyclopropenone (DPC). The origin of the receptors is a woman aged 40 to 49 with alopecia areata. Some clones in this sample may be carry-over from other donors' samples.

Here the CDR3 reads CASSSRYGGRYF. For the CDR3, the DNA is TGTGCCAGCAGTTCGCGGTATGGGGGGCGGTACTTC. The V gene is TRBV28, the J gene TRBJ2-7, with D tentatively TRBD1 or TRBD2 (6 bases each). This CDR3 region has 12 residues. V was shortened by 4 bases and J by 12 bases, with 16 bases between the two germline ends. Germline loops: CDR1 MDHEN, CDR2 SYDVKM.

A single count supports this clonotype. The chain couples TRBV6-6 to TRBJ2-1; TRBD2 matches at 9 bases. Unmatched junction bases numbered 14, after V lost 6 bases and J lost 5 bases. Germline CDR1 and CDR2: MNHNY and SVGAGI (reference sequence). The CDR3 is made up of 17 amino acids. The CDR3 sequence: CASRDRTMTSGDNEQFF. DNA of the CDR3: TGTGCCAGCAGGGACAGAACGATGACTAGCGGAGACAATGAGCAGTTCTTC.

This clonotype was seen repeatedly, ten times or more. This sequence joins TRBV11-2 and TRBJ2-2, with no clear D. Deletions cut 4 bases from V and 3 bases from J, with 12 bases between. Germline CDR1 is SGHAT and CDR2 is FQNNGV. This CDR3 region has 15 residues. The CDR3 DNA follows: TGTGCCAGCAGCTATGTAGGCCGGGACACCGGGGAGCTGTTTTTT. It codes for CASSYVGRDTGELFF.

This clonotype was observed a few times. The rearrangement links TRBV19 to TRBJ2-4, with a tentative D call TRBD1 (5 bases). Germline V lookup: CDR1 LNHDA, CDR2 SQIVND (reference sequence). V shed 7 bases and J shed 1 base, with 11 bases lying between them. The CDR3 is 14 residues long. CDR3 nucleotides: TGTGCCAGTACCCCAGGGTCTGCCAAAAACATTCAGTACTTC. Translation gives CASTPGSAKNIQYF. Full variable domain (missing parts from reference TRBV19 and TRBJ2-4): DGGITQSPKYLFRKEGQNVTLSCEQNLNHDAMYWYRQDPGQGLRLIYYSQIVNDFQKGDIAEGYSVSREKKESFPLTVTSAQKNPTAFYLCASTPGSAKNIQYFGAGTRLSVL.

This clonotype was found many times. The CDR3 is CASSYRDRVFDEQFF. For the CDR3, the DNA is TGTGCCAGCAGTTATCGCGACAGGGTGTTCGATGAGCAGTTCTTC. The J gene is TRBJ2-1, the V gene TRBV6-2 or TRBV6-3; 7 bases are shared with TRBD1. Germline assignment: CDR1 MNHEY and CDR2 SVGEGT. The CDR3 contains 15 residues. V lost 3 bases to trimming and J lost 8 bases; unmatched junction nucleotides: 10.

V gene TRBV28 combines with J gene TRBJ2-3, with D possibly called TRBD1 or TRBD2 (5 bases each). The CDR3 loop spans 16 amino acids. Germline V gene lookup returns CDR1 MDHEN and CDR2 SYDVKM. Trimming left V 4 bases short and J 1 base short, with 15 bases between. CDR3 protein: CASSSLRGDRTDTQYF. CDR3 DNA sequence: TGTGCCAGCAGTTCACTCCGAGGGGACCGCACAGATACGCAGTATTTT.

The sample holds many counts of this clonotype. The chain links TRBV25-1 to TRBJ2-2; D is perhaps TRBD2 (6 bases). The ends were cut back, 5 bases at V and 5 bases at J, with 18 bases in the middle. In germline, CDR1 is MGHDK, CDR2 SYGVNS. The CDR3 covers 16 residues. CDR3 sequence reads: CASSRSRGSGTGELFF. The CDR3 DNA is TGTGCCAGCAGTAGATCCCGGGGGTCGGGGACCGGGGAGCTGTTTTTT.

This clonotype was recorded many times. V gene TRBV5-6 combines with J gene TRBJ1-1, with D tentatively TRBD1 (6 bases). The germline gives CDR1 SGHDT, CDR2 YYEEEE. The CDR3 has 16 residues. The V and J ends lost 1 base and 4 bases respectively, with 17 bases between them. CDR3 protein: CASSLLGGARGTEAFF. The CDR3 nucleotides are TGTGCCAGCAGCTTGCTTGGGGGCGCCCGGGGCACTGAAGCTTTCTTT.